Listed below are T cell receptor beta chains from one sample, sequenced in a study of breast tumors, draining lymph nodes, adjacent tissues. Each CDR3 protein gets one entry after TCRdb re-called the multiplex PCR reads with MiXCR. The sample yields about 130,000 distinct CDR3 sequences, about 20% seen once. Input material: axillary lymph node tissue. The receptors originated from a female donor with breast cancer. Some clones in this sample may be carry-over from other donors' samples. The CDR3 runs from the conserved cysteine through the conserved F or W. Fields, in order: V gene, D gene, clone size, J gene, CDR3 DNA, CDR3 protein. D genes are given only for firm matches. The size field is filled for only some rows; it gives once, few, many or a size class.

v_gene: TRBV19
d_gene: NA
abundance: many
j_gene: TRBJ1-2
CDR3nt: TGTGCCAGTACCCACCCAGGGTTGGGGGACTATGGCTACACCTTC
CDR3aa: CASTHPGLGDYGYTF

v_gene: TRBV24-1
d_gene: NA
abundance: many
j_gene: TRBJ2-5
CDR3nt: TGTGCCACCAGTGACCAACAGGGTCCCCAAGAGACCCAGTACTTC
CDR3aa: CATSDQQGPQETQYF

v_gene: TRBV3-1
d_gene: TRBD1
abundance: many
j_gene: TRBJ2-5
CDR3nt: TGTGCCAGCAGGCAACAGGGGTCTACTCAAGAGACCCAGTACTTC
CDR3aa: CASRQQGSTQETQYF

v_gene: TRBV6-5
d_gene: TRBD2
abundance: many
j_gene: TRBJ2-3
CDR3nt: TGTGCCAGCAGTACGGGGGGGGCTTCGAGCACAGATACGCAGTATTTT
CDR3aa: CASSTGGASSTDTQYF

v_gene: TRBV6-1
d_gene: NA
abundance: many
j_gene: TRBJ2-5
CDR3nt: TGTGCCAGCAGCCGAATGAGGGGGGTTTATCAAGAGACCCAGTACTTC
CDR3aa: CASSRMRGVYQETQYF

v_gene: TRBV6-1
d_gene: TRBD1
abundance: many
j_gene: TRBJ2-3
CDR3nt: TGTGCCAGCAGCAGACAGGGGGATTTCACAGATACGCAGTATTTT
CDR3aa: CASSRQGDFTDTQYF

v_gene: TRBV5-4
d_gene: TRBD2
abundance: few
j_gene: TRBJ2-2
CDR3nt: TGTGCCAGCAGCTCTCCCTATCTAGCGGGAGGTTCCGGGGAGCTGTTTTTT
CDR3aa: CASSSPYLAGGSGELFF

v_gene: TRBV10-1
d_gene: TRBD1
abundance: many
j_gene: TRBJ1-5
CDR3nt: TGCGCCAGCAGACCCGACAGGGACGTCTATCAGCCCCAGCATTTT
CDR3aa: CASRPDRDVYQPQHF

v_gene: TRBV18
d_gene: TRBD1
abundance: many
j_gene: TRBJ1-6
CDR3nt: TGTGCCAGCTCAAGAGGACAGGCGGGATCACCCCTCCACTTT
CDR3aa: CASSRGQAGSPLHF

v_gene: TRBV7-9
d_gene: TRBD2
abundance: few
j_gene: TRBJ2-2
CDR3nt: TGTGCCAGCAGCCCAATAGCGGGAGTACCCGGGGAGCTGTTTTTT
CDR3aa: CASSPIAGVPGELFF

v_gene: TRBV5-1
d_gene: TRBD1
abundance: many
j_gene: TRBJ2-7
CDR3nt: TGCGCCAGCAGCCTAAACAGGGGGATAAACTACGAGCAGTACTTC
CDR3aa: CASSLNRGINYEQYF

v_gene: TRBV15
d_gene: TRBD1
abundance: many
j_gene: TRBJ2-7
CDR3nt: TGTGCCACCAGCAGAGGCTGGAGACAGGGCAACTCCTACGAGCAGTACTTC
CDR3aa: CATSRGWRQGNSYEQYF

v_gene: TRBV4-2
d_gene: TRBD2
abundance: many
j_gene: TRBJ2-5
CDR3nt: TGTGCCAGCAGCCAAGAATCGGAGCGGGGGGCGGGAGAGACCCAGTACTTC
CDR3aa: CASSQESERGAGETQYF

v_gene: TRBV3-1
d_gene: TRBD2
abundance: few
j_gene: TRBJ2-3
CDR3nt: TGTGCCAGCAGCCAACTCGGGACTAGCGGGGGGGATACGCAGTATTTT
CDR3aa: CASSQLGTSGGDTQYF

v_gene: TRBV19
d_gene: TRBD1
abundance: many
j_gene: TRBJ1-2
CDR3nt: TGTGCCAGCACAGACAGGGCGGGCGGCTACACCTTC
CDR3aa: CASTDRAGGYTF

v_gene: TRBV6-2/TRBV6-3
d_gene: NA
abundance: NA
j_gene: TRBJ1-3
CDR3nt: TGTGCCAGCAGTCAATGGACTTCCTCTGGAAACACCATATATTTT
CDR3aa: CASSQWTSSGNTIYF

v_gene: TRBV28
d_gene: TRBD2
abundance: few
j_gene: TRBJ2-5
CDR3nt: TGTGCCAGCAGTTTACCTAGCGGCAGGGAGACCCAGTACTTC
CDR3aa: CASSLPSGRETQYF

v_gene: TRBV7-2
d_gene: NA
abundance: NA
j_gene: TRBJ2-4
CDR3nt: TGTGCCAGCAGCAAAAAACGGGAAAACATTCAGTACTTC
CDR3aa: CASSKKRENIQYF

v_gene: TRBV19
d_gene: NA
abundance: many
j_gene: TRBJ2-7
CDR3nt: TGTGCCAGTAGTATTGGGTCGTACGAGCAGTACTTC
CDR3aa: CASSIGSYEQYF

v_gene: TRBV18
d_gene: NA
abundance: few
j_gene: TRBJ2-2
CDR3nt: TGTGCCAGCTCATCACAGGCCCAACAAACCGGGGAGCTGTTTTTT
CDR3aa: CASSSQAQQTGELFF

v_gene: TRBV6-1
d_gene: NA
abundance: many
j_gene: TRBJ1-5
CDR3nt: TGTGCCAGCAAGACCATCCAGGGGAATCAGCCCCAGCATTTT
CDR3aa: CASKTIQGNQPQHF

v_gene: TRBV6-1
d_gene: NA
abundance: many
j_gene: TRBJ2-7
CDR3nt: TGTGCCAGCAGTTCCGGGACTCCGTTGGGTGGGCAGTACTTC
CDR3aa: CASSSGTPLGGQYF

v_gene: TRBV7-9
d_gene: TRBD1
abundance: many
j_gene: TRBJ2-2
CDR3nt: TGTGCCAGCAGGCCAGGACAGGGGGGAACCGGGGAGCTGTTTTTT
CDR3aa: CASRPGQGGTGELFF

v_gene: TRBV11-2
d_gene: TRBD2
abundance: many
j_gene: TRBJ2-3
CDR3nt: TGTGCCAGCAGCTTAGGGACTAGAGGGGATACGCAGTATTTT
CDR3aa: CASSLGTRGDTQYF

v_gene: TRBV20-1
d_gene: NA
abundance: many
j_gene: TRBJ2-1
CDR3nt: TGCAGTGCTAGAGTGTACTTCCTTACCGATGAGCAGTTCTTC
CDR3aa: CSARVYFLTDEQFF

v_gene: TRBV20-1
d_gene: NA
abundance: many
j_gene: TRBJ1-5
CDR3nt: TGCAGTGCTAGAGATCGTGTGGGGGCGAATCAGCCCCAGCATTTT
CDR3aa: CSARDRVGANQPQHF

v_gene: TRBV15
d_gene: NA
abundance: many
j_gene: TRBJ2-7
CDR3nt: TGTGCCACCAGCAGACAAGTTTCCTACGAGCAGTACTTC
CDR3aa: CATSRQVSYEQYF